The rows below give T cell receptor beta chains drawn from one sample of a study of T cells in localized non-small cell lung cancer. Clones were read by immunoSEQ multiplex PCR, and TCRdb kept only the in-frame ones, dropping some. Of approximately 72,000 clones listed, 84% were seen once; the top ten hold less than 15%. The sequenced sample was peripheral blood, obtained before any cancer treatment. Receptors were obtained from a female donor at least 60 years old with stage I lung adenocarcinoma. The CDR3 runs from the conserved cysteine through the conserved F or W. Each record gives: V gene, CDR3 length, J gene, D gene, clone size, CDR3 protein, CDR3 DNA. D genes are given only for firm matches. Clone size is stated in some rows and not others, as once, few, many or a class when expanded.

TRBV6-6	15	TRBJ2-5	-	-	CASRPVLSSQETQYF	TGTGCCAGCAGACCGGTGCTATCGAGCCAAGAGACCCAGTACTTC
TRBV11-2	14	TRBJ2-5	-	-	CASSPVRGKETQYF	TGTGCCAGCAGCCCCGTCCGGGGCAAAGAGACCCAGTACTTC
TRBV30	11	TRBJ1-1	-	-	CAWRPNTEAFF	TGTGCCTGGAGACCGAACACTGAAGCTTTCTTT
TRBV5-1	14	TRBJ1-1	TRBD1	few	CASSLAQGVPEAFF	TGCGCCAGCAGCTTGGCTCAGGGGGTCCCTGAAGCTTTCTTT
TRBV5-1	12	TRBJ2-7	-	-	CASSFSGNEQYF	TGCGCCAGCAGCTTCTCAGGGAATGAGCAGTACTTC
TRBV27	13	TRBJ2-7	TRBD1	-	CASGDRDSYEQYF	TGTGCCAGCGGCGACAGGGACTCCTACGAGCAGTACTTC
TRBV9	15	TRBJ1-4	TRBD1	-	CASSAQGQAFEKLFF	TGTGCCAGCAGCGCGCAAGGACAGGCGTTTGAAAAACTGTTTTTT
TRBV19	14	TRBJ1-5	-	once	CASSIEVGRQPQHF	TGTGCCAGTAGTATAGAGGTGGGGCGTCAGCCCCAGCATTTT
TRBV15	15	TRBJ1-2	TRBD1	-	CATSRARQGADGYTF	TGTGCCACCAGCAGAGCCAGACAGGGAGCGGATGGCTACACCTTC
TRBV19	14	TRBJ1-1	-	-	CATSIGVKNTEAFF	TGTGCCACCAGTATCGGGGTCAAGAACACTGAAGCTTTCTTT
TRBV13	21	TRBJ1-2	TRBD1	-	CASSLARGRASPGTGVYGYTF	TGTGCCAGCAGCTTAGCCCGTGGGAGGGCCTCACCCGGGACAGGGGTTTATGGCTACACCTTC
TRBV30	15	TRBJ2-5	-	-	CAWTPGQSNLETQYF	TGTGCCTGGACCCCGGGACAAAGCAATCTTGAGACCCAGTACTTC
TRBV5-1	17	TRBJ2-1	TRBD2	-	CASSSGRSSGAYNEQFF	TGCGCCAGCAGCTCTGGTAGGTCTAGCGGGGCCTACAATGAGCAGTTCTTC
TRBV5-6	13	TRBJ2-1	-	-	CASSLDRSEKQFF	TGTGCCAGCAGCTTGGACCGTAGCGAGAAGCAGTTCTTC
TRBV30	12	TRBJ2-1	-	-	CASRPAYNEQFF	TGTGCCTCCCGCCCGGCCTACAATGAGCAGTTCTTC
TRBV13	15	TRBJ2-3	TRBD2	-	CASSLTGGHGDTQYF	TGTGCCAGCAGCTTAACGGGGGGGCATGGAGATACGCAGTATTTT
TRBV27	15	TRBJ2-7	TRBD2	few	CASSFSGRRGGEQYF	TGTGCCAGCAGTTTTTCGGGACGGCGGGGGGGCGAGCAGTACTTC
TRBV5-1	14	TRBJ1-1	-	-	CASSLGDPGTEAFF	TGCGCCAGCAGCTTGGGAGACCCAGGCACTGAAGCTTTCTTT
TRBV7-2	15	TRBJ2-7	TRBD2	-	CASSLLRGGLYEQYF	TGTGCCAGCAGCTTATTACGGGGGGGCTTGTACGAGCAGTACTTC
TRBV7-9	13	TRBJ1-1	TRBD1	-	CASSPSQGVEAFF	TGTGCCAGCAGCCCTAGCCAGGGGGTTGAAGCTTTCTTT
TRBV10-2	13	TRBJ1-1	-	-	CASRLAPNTEAFF	TGCGCCAGCAGGTTAGCGCCGAACACTGAAGCTTTCTTT
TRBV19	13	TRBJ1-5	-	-	CASSIPGIQPQHF	TGTGCCAGTAGTATCCCAGGGATTCAGCCCCAGCATTTT
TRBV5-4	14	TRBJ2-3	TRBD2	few	CASSRDYGTDTQYF	TGTGCCAGCAGCCGGGACTACGGCACAGATACGCAGTATTTT
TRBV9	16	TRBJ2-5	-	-	CASSSSHSGDQETQYF	TGTGCCAGCAGCTCAAGTCATTCCGGGGACCAAGAGACCCAGTACTTC
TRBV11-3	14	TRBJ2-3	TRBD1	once	CASRRDRGPDTQYF	TGTGCCAGCAGACGGGACAGGGGCCCAGATACGCAGTATTTT
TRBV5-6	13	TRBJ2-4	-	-	CASSFSGVDIQYF	TGTGCCAGCAGCTTTTCCGGGGTAGACATTCAGTACTTC
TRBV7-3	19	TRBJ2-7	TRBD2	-	CASSQGAWTSGIESYEQYF	TGTGCCAGCAGCCAAGGGGCGTGGACTAGCGGTATAGAGAGCTACGAGCAGTACTTC
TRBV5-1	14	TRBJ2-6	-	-	CASSFPSGANVLTF	TGCGCCAGCAGCTTCCCCTCTGGGGCCAACGTCCTGACTTTC
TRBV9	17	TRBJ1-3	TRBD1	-	CASSGGTGGSSGNTIYF	TGTGCCAGCAGCGGAGGGACAGGGGGCAGCTCTGGAAACACCATATATTTT
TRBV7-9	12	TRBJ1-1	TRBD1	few	CASSVQGAAAFF	TGTGCCAGCAGCGTCCAGGGGGCGGCAGCTTTCTTT
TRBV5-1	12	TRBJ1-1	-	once	CASSSQGLEAFF	TGCGCCAGCAGTTCGCAGGGCCTTGAAGCTTTCTTT
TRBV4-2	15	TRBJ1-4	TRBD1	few	CASSQGGTGDEKLFF	TGTGCCAGCAGCCAAGGAGGGACAGGGGATGAAAAACTGTTTTTT
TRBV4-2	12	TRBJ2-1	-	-	CASSPVGEEQFF	TGTGCCAGCAGCCCCGTCGGTGAGGAGCAGTTCTTC
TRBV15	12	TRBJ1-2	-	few	CATSRGPDGYTF	TGTGCCACCAGCAGAGGTCCTGATGGCTACACCTTC
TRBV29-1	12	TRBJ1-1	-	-	CSVDKPGTEAFF	TGCAGCGTGGACAAGCCGGGGACTGAAGCTTTCTTT
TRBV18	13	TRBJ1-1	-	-	CASSVHKGTEAFF	TGTGCCAGCTCAGTACATAAGGGCACTGAAGCTTTCTTT
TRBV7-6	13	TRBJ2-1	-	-	CASSLGLRDPQFF	TGTGCCAGCAGCTTAGGACTCCGGGACCCGCAGTTCTTC
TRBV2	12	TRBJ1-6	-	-	CASRGTSSPLHF	TGTGCCAGCAGGGGGACAAGTTCACCCCTCCACTTT
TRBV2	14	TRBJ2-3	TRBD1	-	CASSFRGSTDTQYF	TGTGCCAGCAGCTTCAGGGGGTCCACAGATACGCAGTATTTT
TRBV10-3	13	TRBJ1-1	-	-	CAITRFPNTEAFF	TGTGCCATCACCAGGTTCCCCAACACTGAAGCTTTCTTT
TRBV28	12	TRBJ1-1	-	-	CASSGLISEAFF	TGTGCCAGCAGTGGCCTGATTTCTGAAGCTTTCTTT
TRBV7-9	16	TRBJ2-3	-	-	CASSYAGTPTTDTQYF	TGTGCCAGCAGTTACGCCGGGACCCCGACCACAGATACGCAGTATTTT
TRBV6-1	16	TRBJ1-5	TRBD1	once	CASSGETGLINQPQHF	TGTGCCAGCAGTGGGGAGACAGGGTTGATAAATCAGCCCCAGCATTTT
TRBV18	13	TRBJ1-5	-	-	CASSPDSSLSQHF	TGTGCCAGCTCTCCTGACAGCTCATTATCCCAGCATTTT
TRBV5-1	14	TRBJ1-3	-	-	CASSLEVAGNTIYF	TGCGCCAGCAGTCTAGAGGTCGCTGGAAACACCATATATTTT
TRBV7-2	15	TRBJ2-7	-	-	CASSLDQASSYEQYF	TGTGCCAGCAGCTTGGACCAGGCAAGCTCCTACGAGCAGTACTTC
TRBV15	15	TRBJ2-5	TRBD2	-	CATSTERGRVETQYF	TGTGCCACCAGCACGGAGCGGGGGAGGGTAGAGACCCAGTACTTC
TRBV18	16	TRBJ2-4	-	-	CASSPGQGIAKNIQYF	TGTGCCAGCTCACCGGGGCAGGGCATAGCCAAAAACATTCAGTACTTC
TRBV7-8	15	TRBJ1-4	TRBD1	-	CASSFPGTGDEKLFF	TGTGCCAGCAGCTTTCCCGGGACAGGGGACGAAAAACTGTTTTTT
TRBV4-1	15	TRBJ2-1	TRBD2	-	CASSPQLREGIEQFF	TGCGCCAGCAGCCCCCAGTTGCGGGAGGGTATTGAGCAGTTCTTC
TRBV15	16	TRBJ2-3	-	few	CATSRGETRNTDTQYF	TGTGCCACCAGCAGAGGAGAAACAAGAAACACAGATACGCAGTATTTT
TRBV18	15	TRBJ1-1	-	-	CASSPLPGAVTEAFF	TGTGCCAGCTCCCCCCTGCCGGGGGCAGTTACTGAAGCTTTCTTT
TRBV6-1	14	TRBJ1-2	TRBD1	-	CASSDTGGFYGYTF	TGTGCCAGCAGTGATACAGGGGGCTTTTATGGCTACACCTTC
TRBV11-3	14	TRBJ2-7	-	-	CASSLRMSSYEQYF	TGTGCCAGCAGCTTAAGGATGAGTTCCTACGAGCAGTACTTC
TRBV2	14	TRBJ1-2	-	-	CASSGGQGAGGYTF	TGTGCCAGCAGTGGCGGTCAAGGGGCGGGCGGCTACACCTTC
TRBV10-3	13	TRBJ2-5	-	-	CAISAAGLETQYF	TGTGCCATCAGTGCCGCGGGTTTGGAGACCCAGTACTTC
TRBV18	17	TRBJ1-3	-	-	CASSPPSGRFSGNTIYF	TGTGCCAGCTCACCACCCTCGGGGCGGTTCTCTGGAAACACCATATATTTT